This T cell receptor (beta chain) was identified in a study of vaccination and CD4 T cells after COVID-19. As for treatment: approximately 9-day PBMC culture with coronavirus spike peptide pools or control peptides (ViraFEST assay). The ViraFEST method relied on peptide pools to expand antigen-specific T cells, followed by TCR sequencing. PBMC cultures, at two million cells per well, received approximately 10 IU/ml IL-2 and about 9.2 ug/ml peptide pools. The sample holds a few counts of this clonotype. Its specificity is unknown. Cultured CD4+ T cell DNA underwent sequencing with the Oncomine TCR Beta short-read assay. TCRdb reprocessed the PCR reads with MiXCR, giving one entry per CDR3 protein. The sample contains some 8,400 distinct CDR3 sequences, less than 50% of which appear only once. Findings of the study overall: Vaccine-specific clones numbering 304 of 307 showed spike mono-reactivity in convalescent patients.

The sequence was collected from a human donor who had recovered from COVID-19. The sample was CD4+ T cells from blood, cultured in vitro.

CDR3 protein: CASSLRQGGETQYF. The CDR3 DNA reads as TGTGCCAGCAGTTTAAGACAGGGCGGAGAGACCCAGTACTTC. The V call is TRBV12-3 or TRBV12-4, the J call TRBJ2-5; TRBD1 matches at 7 bases. This CDR3 region has 14 residues. The junction had 4 bases not matched to a gene; V was cut back by 2 bases and J by 4 bases.